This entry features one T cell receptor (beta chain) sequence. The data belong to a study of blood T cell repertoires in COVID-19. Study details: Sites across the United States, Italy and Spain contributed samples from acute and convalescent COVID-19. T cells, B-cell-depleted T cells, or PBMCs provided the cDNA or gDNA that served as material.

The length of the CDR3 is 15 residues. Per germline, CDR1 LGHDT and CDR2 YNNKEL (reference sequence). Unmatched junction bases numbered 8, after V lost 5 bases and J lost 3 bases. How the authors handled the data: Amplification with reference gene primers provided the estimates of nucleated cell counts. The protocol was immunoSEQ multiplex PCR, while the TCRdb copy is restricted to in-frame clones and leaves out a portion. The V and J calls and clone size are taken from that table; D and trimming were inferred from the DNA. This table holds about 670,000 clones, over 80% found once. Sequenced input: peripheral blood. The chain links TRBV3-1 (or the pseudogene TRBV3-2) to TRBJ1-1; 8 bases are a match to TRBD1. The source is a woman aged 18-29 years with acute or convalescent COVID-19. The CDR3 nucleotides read TGTGCCAGCAGCTACACAGGGGGTCTATACACTGAAGCTTTCTTT. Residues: CASSYTGGLYTEAFF.